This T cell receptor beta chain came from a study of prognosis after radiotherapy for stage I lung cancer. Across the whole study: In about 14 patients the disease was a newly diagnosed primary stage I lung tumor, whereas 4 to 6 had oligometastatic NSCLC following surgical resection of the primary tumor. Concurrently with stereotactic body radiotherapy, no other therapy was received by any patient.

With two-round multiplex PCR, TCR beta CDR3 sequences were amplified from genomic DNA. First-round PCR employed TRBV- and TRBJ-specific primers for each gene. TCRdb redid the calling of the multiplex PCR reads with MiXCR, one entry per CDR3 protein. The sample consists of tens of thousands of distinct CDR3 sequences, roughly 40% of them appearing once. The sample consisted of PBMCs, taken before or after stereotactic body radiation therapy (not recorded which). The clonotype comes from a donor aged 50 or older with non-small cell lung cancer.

CDR3 region: CASSLIASGTNEQFF. CDR3 in DNA: TGTGCCAGCAGTTTAATCGCTAGCGGGACCAATGAGCAGTTCTTC. The chain carries TRBV12-3 or TRBV12-4 and TRBJ2-1, with 9 nucleotides matching TRBD2. The CDR3 covers 15 residues. With 2 bases clipped from V and 6 bases from J, the junction kept 5 bases outside the gene matches.